The 23 T cell receptor beta chains below were found in one sample sequenced in a study of CD8+CD57+ T cells in acquired aplastic anemia. Researchers used genomic DNA as the template to profile TCR beta VDJ and CDR3. Via MiXCR, TCRdb re-called the reads, giving one row per CDR3 protein. This sample yields about 110,000 distinct CDR3 sequences, of which 40% to 60% are seen a single time; around a third belongs to the top ten. The sample comprised sorted CD4+, CD8+, or CD8+CD57+ T cells (not recorded which) from PBMCs. These receptors came from a human donor in good health, serving as a control.

This clonotype was observed a single time. The chain recombines TRBV25-1 with TRBJ1-5; 9 bases are a match to TRBD1. V lost 0 bases and J lost 6; bases outside the gene matches: 9. CDR1 MGHDK and CDR2 SYGVNS come from the germline V gene. The CDR3 length is 17 residues. The CDR3 DNA follows: TGTGCCAGCAGTGAATATCCGGGACAGGGTGTCGGTCAGCCCCAGCATTTT. Protein: CASSEYPGQGVGQPQHF.

CDR3 sequence (DNA): TGTGCCAGTAGTATAGTCAGGTCTTCCTACAATGAGCAGTTCTTC. It encodes CASSIVRSSYNEQFF. This rearrangement joins TRBV19 to TRBJ2-1; D not resolved. Germline V gene sequence: CDR1 LNHDA, CDR2 SQIVND (reference sequence). V lost 1 base to trimming and J lost 1 base, with 8 bases between them. The length of the CDR3 is 15 residues. Combining the CDR3 with reference TRBV19 and TRBJ2-1 gives the whole variable domain DGGITQSPKYLFRKEGQNVTLSCEQNLNHDAMYWYRQDPGQGLRLIYYSQIVNDFQKGDIAEGYSVSREKKESFPLTVTSAQKNPTAFYLCASSIVRSSYNEQFFGPGTRLTVL.

As for this clonotype: A read error may produce the germline difference seen at one junction end. The chain recombines TRBV5-6 with TRBJ2-3; possibly TRBD1 for D (5 bases). The CDR3 is 17 residues long. CDR1 is SGHDT, CDR2 YYEEEE, per germline. CDR3 region: CAGSSPSTEKGTDTQYF. The CDR3 bases are TGTGCCGGCAGCTCCCCCTCGACAGAAAAGGGCACAGATACGCAGTATTTT.

This clonotype was seen repeatedly, ten times or more. This sequence joins TRBV27 and TRBJ1-2; D may be TRBD1 (5 bases). V shed 2 bases and J shed 2 bases, with 12 bases lying between them. The germline V gene encodes CDR1 MNHEY and CDR2 SMNVEV (reference sequence). This CDR3 region has 15 residues. CDR3 nucleotides: TGTGCCAGCAGTTTAATACCGGGACCCAACTATGGCTACACCTTC. The encoded protein is CASSLIPGPNYGYTF.

This clonotype showed up just a few times. This chain joins TRBV2 and TRBJ1-2; no clear D gene. Trimming took 2 bases from V and 4 from J, leaving 8 bases between them. The CDR3 is 13 residues long. Per the germline V gene, CDR1 is SNHLY and CDR2 is FYNNEI. Here the CDR3 DNA reads TGTGCCAGCAGTGAACGTTCCGTCTATGGCTACACCTTC. Protein sequence: CASSERSVYGYTF.

This clonotype was detected many times. V gene TRBV25-1 combines with J gene TRBJ1-1; 10 bases match TRBD1. The length of the CDR3 is 14 residues. Trimming took 3 bases from V and 4 from J; bases not matched to a gene: 2. The V gene's germline CDR1 is MGHDK and CDR2 SYGVNS. In nucleotides, the CDR3 is TGTGCCAGCAGTGAGGGACAGGGGACCACTGAAGCTTTCTTT. This translates into CASSEGQGTTEAFF.

This clonotype was picked up many times. The V and J genes are TRBV3-1 and TRBJ2-7; 10 bases match TRBD2. Trimming removed 1 base from V and 3 bases from J; junction bases left unmatched: 12. The CDR3 spans 18 residues. Germline V gene lookup returns CDR1 LGHDT and CDR2 YNNKEL (reference sequence). This CDR3 reads CASSQGLAGPTLIYEQYF. The CDR3 DNA sequence: TGTGCCAGCAGCCAAGGACTAGCGGGCCCTACACTGATCTACGAGCAGTACTTC.

This chain joins TRBV29-1 and TRBJ1-2; D is unresolved. With 7 bases removed from V and 0 bases from J, the gap between germline ends came to 9 bases. Germline assignment: CDR1 SQVTM and CDR2 ANQGSEA. This CDR3 comprises 12 residues. CDR3 sequence (DNA): TGCAGCGCCGCCCCAACTAACTATGGCTACACCTTC. Translation gives CSAAPTNYGYTF. The full variable domain, in which reference TRBV29-1 and TRBJ1-2 provide the parts outside the CDR3, is SAVISQKPSRDICQRGTSLTIQCQVDSQVTMMFWYRQQPGQSLTLIATANQGSEATYESGFVIDKFPISRPNLTFSTLTVSNMSPEDSSIYLCSAAPTNYGYTFGSGTRLTVV.

The chain couples TRBV5-1 to TRBJ1-2, with 10 bases identical to TRBD1. V gave up 4 bases and J gave up 3 bases; unmatched junction bases: 12. Germline V gene data show CDR1 as SGHRS and CDR2 as YFSETQ. The CDR3 length is 17 residues. The CDR3 region has the DNA TGCGCCAGCAGCGTCGGGACAGGGGCGCTCGATTACTATGGCTACACCTTC. This gives the protein CASSVGTGALDYYGYTF.

This chain connects TRBV12-3 or TRBV12-4 to TRBJ2-2; no definite D call. The ends were cut back, 5 bases at V and 7 bases at J, with 5 bases in the middle. The CDR3 consists of 11 residues. CDR3 protein: CASSRSGELFF. CDR3 DNA: TGTGCCAGCAGTCGGAGCGGGGAGCTGTTTTTT.

The rearrangement uses TRBV25-1 and TRBJ2-7; 9 bases align to TRBD2. The ends lost 4 bases at V and 2 bases at J; junction bases unmatched: 6. The CDR3 spans 15 residues. Germline V lookup: CDR1 MGHDK, CDR2 SYGVNS. Here the CDR3 reads CASSGGRGGTYEQYF. The CDR3 bases are TGTGCCAGCAGTGGGGGGCGGGGGGGGACCTACGAGCAGTACTTC.

The gene calls are TRBV19 and TRBJ1-5; a weak D match, TRBD1 (6 bases). The CDR3 has 14 amino acids. The germline gives CDR1 LNHDA, CDR2 SQIVND (reference sequence). The ends were cut back, 5 bases at V and 6 bases at J, with 14 bases in the middle. CDR3 DNA: TGTGCCAGTAGTGAACAGGGTTATACTCAGCCCCAGCATTTT. As protein: CASSEQGYTQPQHF.

This clonotype was seen at least ten times. V gene TRBV20-1 combines with J gene TRBJ1-1, with a tentative D call TRBD1 (6 bases). Germline values: CDR1 DFQATT, CDR2 SNEGSKA (reference sequence). This CDR3 comprises 17 residues. The ends were cut back, 0 bases at V and 4 bases at J, with 21 bases in the middle. The CDR3 is CSARDFAGTNLPTEAFF. CDR3 sequence (DNA): TGCAGTGCTAGAGATTTCGCCGGGACAAACCTTCCCACTGAAGCTTTCTTT.

J is TRBJ1-5 and V is TRBV7-2; possibly TRBD1 for D (5 bases). Trimming stripped 3 bases from V and 1 base from J, with 10 bases between. CDR1 and CDR2 (germline): SGHTA, FQGNSA. This CDR3 has 15 amino acids. CDR3 in amino acids: CASSFGGRSNQPQHF. CDR3 nucleotides: TGTGCCAGCAGCTTCGGGGGAAGGAGCAATCAGCCCCAGCATTTT.

The table lists this clonotype with a few counts. This chain uses TRBV19 with TRBJ2-1, with TRBD2 identical over 9 bases. CDR3 length: 14 residues. CDR1 and CDR2 from the germline V gene are LNHDA and SQIVND (reference sequence). Losses at the gene ends were 6 bases for V and 7 bases for J; bases not matched to a gene: 7. Here the CDR3 reads CASSFSGGKNEQFF. The DNA of the CDR3 is TGTGCCAGTAGCTTTAGCGGGGGAAAGAATGAGCAGTTCTTC.

This clonotype was detected once. This chain connects TRBV10-2 to TRBJ2-3; TRBD1 matches 7 bases. Germline-derived CDR1 and CDR2 are WSHSY and SAAADI. With 6 bases clipped from V and 4 bases from J, the junction kept 7 bases outside the gene matches. The CDR3 sequence is 14 residues long. The CDR3 DNA follows: TGCGCCAGCAGCCCGGGACAGCGGCCAGATACGCAGTATTTT. Protein sequence: CASSPGQRPDTQYF.

A note on this clonotype: A clone one base away is much larger, so this may be a read error. This sequence joins TRBV12-3 or TRBV12-4 and TRBJ2-1, with 9 bases that match TRBD2. The CDR3 spans 13 residues. The CDR3 spells CALSGGPYNERFF. Here the CDR3 DNA reads TGTGCCTTGAGCGGGGGGCCCTACAATGAGCGGTTCTTC.

This clonotype was counted at least ten times. The V and J genes are TRBV10-1 and TRBJ2-1; D possibly corresponds to TRBD1 (5 bases). The CDR3 length is 16 residues. V gave up 2 bases and J gave up 3 bases, with 14 bases separating them. CDR1 and CDR2 (germline): WNHNN, SYGVQD (reference sequence). CDR3 nucleotides: TGCGCCAGCAGTGAGAGTGAAGGGGTATTCTACAATGAGCAGTTCTTC. It yields the protein CASSESEGVFYNEQFF.

The chain's CDR3 is CSAEGGGNEQYF. The CDR3 DNA follows: TGCAGTGCGGAAGGGGGCGGGAACGAGCAGTACTTC. This chain joins TRBV20-1 and TRBJ2-7; weak D call: TRBD1 (7 bases). V was shortened by 6 bases and J by 5 bases, with 14 bases between the two germline ends. CDR1 and CDR2 (germline): DFQATT, SNEGSKA (reference sequence). There are 12 residues in the CDR3.

This chain joins TRBV3-1 and TRBJ2-4, with D perhaps TRBD1 or TRBD2 (5 bases each). Per germline, CDR1 LGHDT and CDR2 YNNKEL (reference sequence). Deletions cut 2 bases from V and 6 bases from J, with 14 bases between. This CDR3 is built from 15 residues. The CDR3 DNA reads as TGTGCCAGCAGCCAAAAGGGGTTTGGAGGAAACATTCAGTACTTC. Translating it yields CASSQKGFGGNIQYF.

This clonotype was seen many times. This chain uses TRBV20-1 with TRBJ2-7, with 8 nucleotides matching TRBD1. V was clipped by 2 bases and J by 0 bases; unmatched bases: 6. The CDR3 spans 15 residues. The germline V gene has CDR1 DFQATT and CDR2 SNEGSKA (reference sequence). The CDR3 DNA reads TGCAGTGCTAGACCTCGGGACAGGAGCTCCTACGAGCAGTACTTC. This sequence encodes CSARPRDRSSYEQYF.

This clonotype came up once. This chain joins TRBV15 and TRBJ2-3; 10 bases align to TRBD2. The V segment lost 5 bases and the J segment 2 bases; nucleotides outside the gene matches: 4. The length of the CDR3 is 15 residues. Germline CDR1 is LNHNV and CDR2 is YYDKDF (reference sequence). CDR3 sequence (DNA): TGTGCCACCAGCGTTAGCGGGGGGCCCACAGATACGCAGTATTTT. It is translated as CATSVSGGPTDTQYF.

The chain joins TRBV20-1 to TRBJ1-1, with a possible D match to TRBD1 (6 bases). CDR1 is DFQATT and CDR2 is SNEGSKA in the germline V gene (reference sequence). CDR3 length: 11 amino acids. CDR3 sequence: CRDSPNTEAFF. Written as DNA, the CDR3 is TGCAGGGACAGTCCGAACACTGAAGCTTTCTTT.